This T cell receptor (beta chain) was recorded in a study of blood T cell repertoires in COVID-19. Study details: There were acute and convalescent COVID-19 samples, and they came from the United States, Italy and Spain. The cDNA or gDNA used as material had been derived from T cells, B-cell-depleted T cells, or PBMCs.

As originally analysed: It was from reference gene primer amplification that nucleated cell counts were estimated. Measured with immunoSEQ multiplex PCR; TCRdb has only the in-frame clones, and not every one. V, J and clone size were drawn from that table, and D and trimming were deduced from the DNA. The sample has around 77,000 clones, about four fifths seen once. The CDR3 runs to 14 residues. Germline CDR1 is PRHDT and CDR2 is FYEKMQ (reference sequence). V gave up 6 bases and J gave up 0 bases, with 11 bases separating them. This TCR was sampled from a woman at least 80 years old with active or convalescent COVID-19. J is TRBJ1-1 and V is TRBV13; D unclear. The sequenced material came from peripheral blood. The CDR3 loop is CASSPPHMNTEAFF. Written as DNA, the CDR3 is TGTGCCAGCAGTCCACCCCACATGAACACTGAAGCTTTCTTT.